This T cell receptor (beta chain) was found in a study of blood T cell repertoires in COVID-19. As for the study in general: Collection of acute and convalescent COVID-19 samples took place in the United States, Italy and Spain. The cDNA or gDNA used as material had been derived from T cells, B-cell-depleted T cells, or PBMCs.

In the source study's methods: Amplified reference gene primers provided the basis for estimating nucleated cell counts. TCRdb keeps only in-frame clones here, not all; method: immunoSEQ multiplex PCR. V and J calls and clone size follow that table, whereas D and trimming were derived from the DNA. This sample has some 190,000 clones; more than 65% occur once, and the top ten carry about 10%. Looked up from germline, CDR1 is SGHNT and CDR2 is YYREEE (reference sequence). The CDR3 loop spans 16 amino acids. Trimming took off 0 bases at V and 2 bases at J, with 12 bases between the two ends. Input material: peripheral blood. The rearrangement uses TRBV5-4 and TRBJ1-5; the D gene is possibly TRBD1 (6 bases). This clonotype originated in a woman over 75 with active or convalescent COVID-19. CDR3 in DNA: TGTGCCAGCAGCTTGGACGGGACACTCGGCAATCAGCCCCAGCATTTT. It specifies CASSLDGTLGNQPQHF.